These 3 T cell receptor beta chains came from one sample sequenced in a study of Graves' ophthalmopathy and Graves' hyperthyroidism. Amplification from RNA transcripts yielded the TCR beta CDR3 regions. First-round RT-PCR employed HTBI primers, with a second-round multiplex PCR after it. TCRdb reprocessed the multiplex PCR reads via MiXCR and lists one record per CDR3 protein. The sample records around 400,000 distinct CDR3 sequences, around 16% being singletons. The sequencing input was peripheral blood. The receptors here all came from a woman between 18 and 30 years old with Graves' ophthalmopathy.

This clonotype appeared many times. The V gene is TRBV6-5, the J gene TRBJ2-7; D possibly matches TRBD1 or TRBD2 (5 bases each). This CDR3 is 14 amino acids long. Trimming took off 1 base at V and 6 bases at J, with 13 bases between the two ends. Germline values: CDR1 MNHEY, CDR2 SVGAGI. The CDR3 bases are TGTGCCAGCAGTTACTGGGGCGTTGCGGGCGAGCAGTACTTC. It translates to CASSYWGVAGEQYF.

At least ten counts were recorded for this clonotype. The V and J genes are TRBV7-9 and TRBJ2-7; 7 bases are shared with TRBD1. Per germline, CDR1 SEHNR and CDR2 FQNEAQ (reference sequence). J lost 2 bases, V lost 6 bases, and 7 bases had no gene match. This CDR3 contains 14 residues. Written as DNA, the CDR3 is TGTGCCAGCAGTCTGACAGGGATAGCCTACGAGCAGTACTTC. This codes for CASSLTGIAYEQYF.

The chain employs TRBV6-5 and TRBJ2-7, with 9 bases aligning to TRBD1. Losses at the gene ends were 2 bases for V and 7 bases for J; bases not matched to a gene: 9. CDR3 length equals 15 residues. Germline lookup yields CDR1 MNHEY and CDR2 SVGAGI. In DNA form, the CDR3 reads TGTGCCAGCAGTTACGAGGACAGGGGCGCTTCGGAGCAGTACTTC. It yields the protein CASSYEDRGASEQYF.